The text below deals with one TCR beta chain. This specimen belongs to a study of shared clonotypes between healthy human individuals. The naive CD8 subset, CD45RO-negative cells positively selected for CCR7, excluded terminally differentiated effector memory CD45RA+ cells. Original data processing: ImmunoSEQ yielded junction-only sequences lacking quality scores, so filtering differed. Using immunoSEQ multiplex PCR, the repertoire was profiled, and TCRdb retains in-frame clones only, with some absent. V and J calls and clone size are those listed in that table; D and trimming were worked out from the DNA. The sample holds nearly 2 million clones, less than 95% seen once. Germline V gene lookup returns CDR1 SNHLY and CDR2 FYNNEI. The CDR3 is 16 residues long. Trimming stripped 0 bases from V and 3 bases from J, with 15 bases between.

This chain uses TRBV2 with TRBJ2-7; a weak D match, TRBD2 (5 bases). The specimen sequenced was naive CD8+ T cells sorted from blood. This TCR derives from a man younger than 35 in good health. The CDR3 nucleotides are TGTGCCAGCAGTGAAGCATCTACTCGGGAAATCTACGAGCAGTACTTC. This encodes CASSEASTREIYEQYF. Full variable domain (outside the CDR3, taken from reference TRBV2 and TRBJ2-7): EPEVTQTPSHQVTQMGQEVILRCVPISNHLYFYWYRQILGQKVEFLVSFYNNEISEKSEIFDDQFSVERPDGSNFTLKIRSTKLEDSAMYFCASSEASTREIYEQYFGPGTRLTVT.